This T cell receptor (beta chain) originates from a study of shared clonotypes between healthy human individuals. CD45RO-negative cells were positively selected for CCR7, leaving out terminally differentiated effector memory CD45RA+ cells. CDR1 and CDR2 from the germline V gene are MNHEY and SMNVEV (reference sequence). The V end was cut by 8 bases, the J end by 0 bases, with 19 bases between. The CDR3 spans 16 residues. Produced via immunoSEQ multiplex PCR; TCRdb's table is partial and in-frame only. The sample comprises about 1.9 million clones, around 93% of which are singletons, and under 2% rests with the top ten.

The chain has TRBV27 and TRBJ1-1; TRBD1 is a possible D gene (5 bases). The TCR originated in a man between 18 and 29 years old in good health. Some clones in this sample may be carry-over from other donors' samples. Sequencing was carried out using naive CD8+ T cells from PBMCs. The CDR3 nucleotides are TGTGCCAGCGCCCCGGGGCCAGGACTCGTGAACACTGAAGCTTTCTTT. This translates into CASAPGPGLVNTEAFF.